Sequencing of this TCR beta chain was carried out in a study of T cells in Graves' hyperthyroidism and ophthalmopathy. Study results and caveats: The majority of expanded thyroid clonotypes above 0.001 also appeared in blood.

This CDR3 has 17 residues. J lost 3 bases, V lost 3 bases, and 7 bases had no gene match. Patients with ophthalmopathy all had a Clinical Activity Score of at least 3, a NOSPECS grade of at least 4 and duration under 3 months. Uncontrolled infections, other autoimmune diseases, pregnancy or lactation led to exclusion of patients. TCR beta CDR3 region amplification was performed from RNA transcripts. The HTBI primer set was used in a first-round RT-PCR of the TCR CDR3. In TCRdb, the multiplex PCR reads were re-called with MiXCR into one record per CDR3 protein. The table shows more than 450,000 distinct CDR3 sequences, with approximately 20% occurring only once. In the case of this clonotype: The antigen remains unidentified.

The specimen sequenced was blood. V gene TRBV12-3 or TRBV12-4 combines with J gene TRBJ2-2, with 10 nucleotides matching TRBD2. The sequence was collected from a man aged 40-49 years with Graves' ophthalmopathy. In DNA, the CDR3 is TGTGCCAGCAGTTTTCCTAGCGGGAGTTATGACACCGGGGAGCTGTTTTTT. Its protein is CASSFPSGSYDTGELFF.